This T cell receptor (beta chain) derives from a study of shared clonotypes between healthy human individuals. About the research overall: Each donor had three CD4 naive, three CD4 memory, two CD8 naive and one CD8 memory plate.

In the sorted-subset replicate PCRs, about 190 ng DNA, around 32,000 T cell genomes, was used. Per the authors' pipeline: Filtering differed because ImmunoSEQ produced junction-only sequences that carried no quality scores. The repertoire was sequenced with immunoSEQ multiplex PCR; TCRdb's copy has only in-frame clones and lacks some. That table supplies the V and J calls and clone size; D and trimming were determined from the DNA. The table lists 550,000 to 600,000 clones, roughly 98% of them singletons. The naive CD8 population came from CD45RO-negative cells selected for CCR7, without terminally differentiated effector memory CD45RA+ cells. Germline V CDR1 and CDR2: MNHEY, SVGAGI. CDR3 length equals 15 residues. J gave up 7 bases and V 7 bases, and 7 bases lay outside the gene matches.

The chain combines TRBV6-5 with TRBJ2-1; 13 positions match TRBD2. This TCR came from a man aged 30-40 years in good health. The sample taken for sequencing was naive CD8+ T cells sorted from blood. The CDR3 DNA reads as TGTGCCAGCACCACACTAGCGGGAGGGTGGAATGAGCAGTTCTTC. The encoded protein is CASTTLAGGWNEQFF.